This T cell receptor beta chain was documented in a study of shared clonotypes between healthy human individuals (TCRdb year 2020). Looking at the study overall: A couple of women and a few men aged 18 to 49 years were included in the cohort. To estimate repertoire size and how much clonotypes are shared between individuals, the study performed deep sequencing of blood TCR repertoires from a few healthy adults. Each donor's leukapheresis produced roughly between about 0.8 and 10 billion PBMCs. To increase sequencing depth and limit assay-specific biases, different laboratories used diverse techniques to prepare libraries and sequence TCR repertoires. For each donor, three plates each were used for CD4 naive and CD4 memory, two plates were used for CD8 naive, and one plate was used for CD8 memory. General conclusions and limits of the study: Only blood was sampled, and tissue TCR repertoires likely differ from those in blood. When several donors were compared, the shared fraction of clonotypes was about 5% for naive CD4, over 3% for naive CD8, about 2.5% for memory CD4, and less than 0.5% for memory CD8. Because the study included only a small number of donors, the genetic and exposure-history diversity represented was limited. Rarefaction of sorted-subset datasets indicated incomplete sequencing despite the large sequencing depth. Pairwise subsampling indicated that sequencing depth was expected to affect the degree of clonotype sharing among donors. Compared with non-shared clonotypes, clonotypes shared by all four sorted-subset donors had higher generation probabilities. Naive subsets generally had larger estimated clonotype richness than memory subsets did.

CDR1 and CDR2 were assigned from the germline V gene as MDHEN and SYDVKM. Trimming accounts for 3 bases at V and 11 bases at J, while the number of junction bases matched to no gene is 5. The CDR3, from cysteine to phenylalanine, totals 13 residues. Here the CDR3 DNA is all that survives: 39 bases in frame from base 1. Of note for this clone: This receptor's antigen is unknown. No much larger clonotype is one base removed from it; base qualities were not supplied.

TCR CDR3 regions were amplified from genomic DNA by multiplex PCR using the deep immunoSEQ assay. Genomic DNA extracted from each cell subset was distributed evenly over all wells of several immunoSEQ 96-well plates, and each plate served as one replicate. For sorted subsets, each replicate PCR was loaded with roughly 200 ng genomic DNA, equivalent to approximately 33,000 T cell genomes. Purified libraries were measured with a Qubit 3.0 fluorometer, size-checked on a Bioanalyzer 2100, and measured again with the KAPA Library Quantification kit. Every immunoSEQ 96-well plate was sequenced on a separate single-read 150-cycle Illumina NextSeq 550 flow cell. The authors' pipeline ran thus. Because the immunoSEQ output included only junctional sequences and no quality scores, the filtering could not be the same as the filtering used for full-length reads. Sequences were annotated with PyIR, a Python wrapper for IgBLAST v1.9, using IMGT germline references to assign V/J genes and CDR3. Reads were removed for weak V/J assignments (E-value above 1e-6), missing CDR3, stop codons, out-of-frame junctions, or ambiguous translated residues. V3J clonotypes were defined by identical inferred V gene, J gene, and CDR3 amino acid sequence. The percentage overlap between two repertoires was calculated by dividing the number of shared unique clonotypes by the size of the smaller repertoire. RTK rarefaction, the Chao1 estimator, and Recon v2.1 estimates of unobserved clonotypes were used to assess repertoire richness. Generation probabilities were computed with OLGA for all TCRbeta clonotypes obtained by the gDNA method from a handful of donors. TCRdb took over this immuneACCESS table, retaining in-frame rearrangements with V and J assigned. Such tables are incomplete; in checked studies, under half of the missing clones stem from an unresolved V gene, and the remainder is unexplained. V and J calls and clone size are given by that table; D and trimming were obtained from the DNA. The sample records about 530,000 clones, 90% to 96% of which are singletons. The ten biggest clones cover roughly 0.06% of the sample.

Donors were healthy HIV-negative adults with no recently reported acute infections or vaccinations. Only Caucasian adults living in Nashville, Tennessee, USA were represented among the donors. CD4+ T cells were enriched through magnetic negative selection, after which naive cells were positively selected on CD45RA and the remaining negative fraction served as the memory subset. After blood collection by leukapheresis, PBMCs were isolated using Ficoll-Histopaque density gradient centrifugation and then cryopreserved in the vapor phase of liquid nitrogen. Analytical flow cytometry was used to check the purity and quantity of every magnetically sorted T cell population. Genomic DNA was isolated from each sorted fraction and quantified by UV absorbance on a Nanodrop 2000c.

The source material was naive CD4+ T cells sorted from blood. Read against the paper, the sample's cell subset or site label means: CD45RA+ positively selected. This sequence was found in a woman aged 25 to 45 in good health. The rearranged segments are TRBV28 and TRBJ1-5, with 9 junctional bases fitting TRBD1. The CDR3 region: CASSFPGQGTQHF. The DNA sequence follows: TGTGCCAGCAGTTTCCCTGGACAGGGGACCCAGCATTTT. Reference TRBV28 and TRBJ1-5 proteins supply the regions before and after the CDR3; the full variable domain is: DVKVTQSSRYLVKRTGEKVFLECVQDMDHENMFWYRQDPGLGLRLIYFSYDVKMKEKGDIPEGYSVSREKKERFSLILESASTNQTSMYLCASSFPGQGTQHFGDGTRLSIL.